This T cell receptor beta chain was profiled in a study of blood T cells in healthy people across ages. CDR1 is GTSNPN and CDR2 is SVGIG in the germline V gene (reference sequence). The CDR3 contains 14 residues. Between the trimmed V and J ends, which lost 5 bases and 10 bases, there was a span of 21 bases. Sample-barcoded 5' priming and a J-beta primer mix drove a second PCR of about 6 to 12 cycles. Every single cDNA molecule received a tag from a template-switch adaptor with 12 random nucleotides. Via MiXCR, TCRdb re-called the 5' RACE reads, giving one row per CDR3 protein. The data show about 830,000 distinct CDR3 sequences, around 68% seen once. Points on this clonotype: Its target is not known.

General study findings and limits: CMV status of donors was unknown, possibly confounding expanded clonotype changes. It was held that the diversity estimates obtained from one million T cells were underestimates.

V and J are TRBV30 and TRBJ2-1, with D possibly called TRBD1 or TRBD2 (7 bases each). Input material: blood. This receptor was taken from a man younger than 45 in good health. CDR3 protein: CAWASGTAGEEQFF. CDR3 sequence (DNA): TGTGCCTGGGCAAGCGGGACAGCAGGGGAAGAGCAGTTCTTC.